Listed below are T cell receptor beta chains from one sample, sequenced in a study of blood T cells in healthy people across ages. TCRdb called the 5' RACE reads again in MiXCR, with one record for every CDR3 protein. The sample yields some 1.7 million distinct CDR3 sequences, about 30% seen once. Sequenced input: blood. The receptors were sampled from a woman aged 25 to 39 in good health. Each CDR3 is given with its conserved first and last residue.

V	CDR3
TRBV20-1	CSAIPSGGAGETQYF
TRBV12-3/TRBV12-4	CASTRTGVLETQYF
TRBV7-2	CASSLKLAGGNTGELCF
TRBV10-3	CAISESLLAVRGEQYF
TRBV5-6	CASSLPVLFLDNEQFF
TRBV7-3	CASSLSNSGANVLTF
TRBV5-1	CASSGLAGGTSEQFF
TRBV3-1	CASSQGGFTDTEAFF
TRBV20-1	CSASVKPTSTDTQYF
TRBV6-5	CASSPDRKYGYTF
TRBV6-6	CASSYSSGISYEQYF
TRBV10-2	CASSDPPQGRRETQYF
TRBV12-3/TRBV12-4	CASRGTGTDTQYF
TRBV15	CATSRSGNSGANVLTF
TRBV20-1	CSARVLTDTQYF
TRBV29-1	CSAGDGGGQPQHF
TRBV28	CASSLPRGVEQYF
TRBV28	CASSSGTIPYEQYF
TRBV6-5	CASSYFQGTSGANVLTF
TRBV20-1	CSARYGTGGSYEQYF
TRBV7-2	CASSPDGTYNEQFF
TRBV10-2	CASRDQNNEQFF
TRBV11-2	CASSLDLPGGQGYTF
TRBV5-1	CASSLATGSNTEAFF
TRBV5-1	CASSLNLGNTGELFF
TRBV20-1	CSASGEDGETQYF
TRBV6-5	CASSYASGLSTDTQYF
TRBV11-1	CASSLAGGIDEQYF